This TCR beta chain was recorded in a study of shared clonotypes between healthy human individuals. Study outcomes and limitations: Rarefaction exposed incomplete sorted-subset sequencing despite large depth.

V shed 4 bases, J shed 4 bases, and the junction held 6 bases outside the gene matches. The germline gives CDR1 SGHNT, CDR2 YYREEE (reference sequence). The CDR3 spans 14 residues. Comments on this clone: Its antigen remains unidentified. The sample contains more than one DNA sequence encoding this CDR3.

TCRdb's table, derived via immunoSEQ multiplex PCR, lists solely in-frame clones and lacks some. The table lists roughly 1,100,000 clones, roughly 70% of them singletons. The sample taken for sequencing was memory CD4+ T cells sorted from blood. Subset here: CD45RA-negative fraction. The sequence came from a man between 18 and 35 years old in good health. The gene calls are TRBV5-4 and TRBJ1-2, with TRBD1 matching over 8 bases. CDR3 DNA: TGTGCCAGCAGCCTGCAGGGGGCCGGCTATGGCTACACCTTC. Protein: CASSLQGAGYGYTF. The whole variable domain, remainder taken from reference TRBV5-4 and TRBJ1-2, is ETGVTQSPTHLIKTRGQQVTLRCSSQSGHNTVSWYQQALGQGPQFIFQYYREEENGRGNFPPRFSGLQFPNYSSELNVNALELDDSALYLCASSLQGAGYGYTFGSGTRLTVV.